These T cell receptor beta chains were read from a single sample in a study of shared clonotypes between healthy human individuals. This table comes from immunoSEQ multiplex PCR, and its TCRdb copy is limited to in-frame clones, with some not included. The data hold some 490,000 clones, with approximately 81% observed a single time. The source material was PBMCs. The receptors originated from a woman aged 40 to 50 in good health. Some clones in this sample may be carry-over from other donors' samples. CDR3s include the opening cysteine and the closing phenylalanine or tryptophan. The D gene is left open where the match is weak. The size field is filled for only some rows; it gives once, few, many or a size class.

abundance,d_gene,j_gene,v_gene,len,CDR3aa,CDR3nt
-,-,TRBJ2-1,TRBV6-5,14,CASRKERTINEQFF,TGTGCCAGCAGAAAGGAGCGGACAATCAATGAGCAGTTCTTC
few,-,TRBJ1-5,TRBV19,13,CASTKTSGQPQHF,TGTGCCAGTACTAAAACCTCGGGTCAGCCCCAGCATTTT
-,-,TRBJ2-3,TRBV11-3,14,CASSLRVGNYPQYF,TGTGCCAGCAGCTTGCGGGTAGGGAATTATCCGCAGTATTTT
-,TRBD1,TRBJ1-4,TRBV7-9,13,CASSLGRGQRLFF,TGTGCCAGCAGCTTAGGTAGGGGACAGCGACTGTTTTTT
-,-,TRBJ1-2,TRBV9,12,CASSVVGEGYTF,TGTGCCAGCAGCGTAGTAGGGGAAGGCTACACCTTC
-,-,TRBJ2-7,TRBV9,14,CASSVGQGYHEQYF,TGTGCCAGCAGCGTGGGGCAGGGTTACCACGAGCAGTACTTC
-,-,TRBJ1-1,TRBV9,15,CASSEGSGTNTEAFF,TGTGCCAGCAGCGAGGGGAGTGGGACGAACACTGAAGCTTTCTTT
few,TRBD1,TRBJ1-2,TRBV7-6,12,CASSVGQASYTF,TGTGCCAGCAGCGTCGGACAGGCTAGCTACACCTTC
many,TRBD1,TRBJ2-3,TRBV16,16,CASSPGQGFFSDTQYF,TGTGCCAGCAGCCCCGGACAGGGGTTCTTCTCAGATACGCAGTATTTT
once,-,TRBJ2-1,TRBV2,17,CASSVGGGYFRPNEQFF,TGTGCCAGCAGCGTTGGCGGAGGATACTTCAGACCCAATGAGCAGTTCTTC
-,-,TRBJ2-3,TRBV4-1,15,CASSQEGLFTDTQYF,TGCGCCAGCAGCCAAGAAGGTCTATTCACAGATACGCAGTATTTT
-,-,TRBJ2-5,TRBV2,17,CASSDSVLVDLGWTQYF,TGTGCCAGCAGTGATTCGGTTCTAGTAGACCTTGGATGGACCCAGTACTTC
-,-,TRBJ2-3,TRBV5-4,13,CASSFRSQDTQYF,TGTGCCAGCAGCTTTCGTAGTCAAGATACGCAGTATTTT
-,-,TRBJ1-5,TRBV6-5,14,CASSYRGGDQPQHF,TGTGCCAGCAGTTACAGGGGGGGGGATCAGCCCCAGCATTTT